This T cell receptor beta chain was captured in a study of T cell repertoires in cytomegalovirus infection. Study background: Public TCR beta signatures were indicative of both CMV infection and a matching HLA type. Regarding the study as a whole: What dominated the ex vivo response were HLA-C-restricted CMV-specific TCR beta clonotypes.

MiXCR, run by TCRdb on the reads, gives a single entry per CDR3 protein. In the table there are 100,000 to 150,000 distinct CDR3 sequences, approximately 8.8% of which are singletons. This clonotype was seen at least ten times. The antigen is undetermined. Sequencing used PBMCs. This TCR came from a human donor in good health (CMV status not recorded). Some clones in this sample may be carry-over from other donors' samples.

This CDR3 reads CASRRTGKNVHEQFF. CDR3 DNA sequence: TGTGCCAGCCGTCGGACAGGGAAAAATGTCCATGAGCAGTTCTTC. This chain links TRBV28 with TRBJ2-1; 8 bases align to TRBD1. Per the germline V gene, CDR1 is MDHEN and CDR2 is SYDVKM. Unmatched junction bases numbered 14, after V lost 8 bases and J lost 8 bases. The CDR3 loop spans 15 amino acids.